The clone carrying this TCR beta chain was seen only a few times. What it binds is not known. Study conclusions and caveats: Tumor-infiltrating Treg TCR alpha and beta sequences overlapped most with tumor naive CD4+ T cells, then blood naive. Larger-cohort validation covered only one TCR beta V-J rearrangement.

Memory CD4+ T cells were sorted as CD4+CD45RO+CD25- cells. After constant-region reverse-primer amplification, full-length variable regions underwent semi-nested PCR with Nested Universal Primer A. MiXCR, run by TCRdb on the 5' RACE reads, gives a single entry per CDR3 protein. The profile shows under 45,000 distinct CDR3 sequences, 30% of them singletons. V dropped 4 bases and J dropped 6; count of bases not matched to a gene: 6. The CDR3 length is 16 residues. The germline gives CDR1 SGHNT, CDR2 YENEEA. The TCR sequence derives from a female donor with breast cancer. The chain recombines TRBV11-3 with TRBJ2-3; TRBD2 matches at 14 bases. Sequencing was carried out using tumor-infiltrating memory CD4+ T cells sorted from the breast tumor. Documented subset: memory CD4+ T cells, CD4+CD45RO+CD25-. The CDR3 loop reads CASSSGLAGGRDTQYF. The CDR3 DNA reads as TGTGCCAGCAGCTCAGGACTAGCGGGGGGTCGGGATACGCAGTATTTT.